This TCR beta chain emerged from a study of blood T cell repertoires in COVID-19. CDR3 length equals 14 residues. Trimming shortened V by 2 bases and J by 2 bases, and 4 bases separated the two germline ends. Germline V CDR1 and CDR2: LGHDT, YNNKEL (reference sequence). TCRdb's copy holds only in-frame clones and misses some; the assay was immunoSEQ multiplex PCR. The sample comprises 100,000 to 110,000 clones, roughly 85% of which are singletons, and about 12% rests with the top ten. The receptor's source is a woman aged 65 to 85 with acute or convalescent COVID-19. The sequenced material came from peripheral blood. This chain uses TRBV3-1 (or the pseudogene TRBV3-2) with TRBJ2-6; no reliable D call. The CDR3 loop reads CASSQSTGANVLTF. The CDR3 bases are TGTGCCAGCAGCCAATCCACTGGGGCCAACGTCCTGACTTTC.